Listed here is a single T cell receptor (beta chain). Researchers used 5'RACE with constant-segment primers to make TCR alpha and TCR beta cDNA libraries that carry sample barcodes and UMIs. TCRdb re-called the 5' RACE reads with MiXCR, one entry per CDR3 protein. The sample shows roughly 47,000 distinct CDR3 sequences, about 7.3% of them seen only once. Germline V gives CDR1 MNHNY, CDR2 SVGAGI (reference sequence). Losses at the gene ends were 3 bases for V and 5 bases for J; bases not matched to a gene: 5. CDR3 size: 15 residues. This entry belongs to a study of T-cell memory formation after mild COVID-19. Study summary: TCR clusters largely stayed donor specific.

V gene TRBV6-6 combines with J gene TRBJ2-5, with 11 bases lining up with TRBD2. The TCR sequence derives from a man aged 18 to 29 who had mild COVID-19 (a few samples of this study predate the infection). Cell type and time point are not known. The sequencing sample was made of PBMCs or a T cell subset sorted from them (not recorded which). This CDR3 reads CASSYRASGGETQYF. The CDR3 region has the DNA TGTGCCAGCAGTTATAGGGCTAGCGGGGGGGAGACCCAGTACTTC.